These T cell receptor beta chains were read from a single sample in a study of blood T cell repertoires in COVID-19. The data were produced by immunoSEQ multiplex PCR, yet TCRdb's version contains in-frame clones alone and is incomplete. The sample lists about 180,000 clones; around 87% were seen once. Material for sequencing was peripheral blood. These receptors originate from a woman younger than 45 with active or convalescent COVID-19. The conserved cysteine and the conserved F or W are not part of the CDR3 here.

v_call cdr3_aa
TRBV6-5 ASSYLGPPYNEQF
TRBV27 ASSLGGELNEQF
TRBV29-1 SVEGGWAYGYT
TRBV4-1 ASSPFPGGKTEAF
TRBV4-1 ASSQRPRAGSSYNEQF
TRBV5-4 ASGGQSQETQY
TRBV6-2/TRBV6-3 ASSYSTGQETQY
TRBV13 ASSNEGSSYEQY
TRBV18 ASSTGTGSTYEQY
TRBV29-1 SYPGGQSSYEQY
TRBV30 AWSVQGVYFSGANVLT
TRBV9 ASSVDKAGGVTDTQY
TRBV25-1 ASSRSALRSSGELF
TRBV6-1 ASCETKGVTEAF
TRBV4-2 ASSQDFSGKYLEYNSPLH
TRBV19 ASRPGQNDYGYT
TRBV3-1/TRBV3-2 ASSQRGSSYNSPLH
TRBV6-5 ASRPRGLGTGELF
TRBV7-2 ASSLDSGTDTQY
TRBV28 ASSLTPWGGTDTQY
TRBV10-3 AISEFRQGDGYT
TRBV5-1 ASSLDRGEGYT
TRBV27 ASSDRINYGYT
TRBV7-7 ASSLVCTGTNEKLF
TRBV2 ASSRSPGPANTGELF
TRBV5-1 ASSLTAGGGYEQY
TRBV28 ASRSNTGELF
TRBV7-2 ASSLLQPGETQY
TRBV6-5 ASTGTSYNEQF
TRBV30 AWKGAGGIETQY
TRBV9 ASSVDPVDKQF
TRBV18 ASSHRESRGETQY
TRBV19 ASRRTGVAEKLF
TRBV5-1 ASSLVVDSYEQY
TRBV7-9 ASSSKAGLAATDTQY
TRBV2 ASTNPPGRVNTGELF
TRBV18 ASSRDRSTDTQY
TRBV18 ASSPGGGATQPQH
TRBV28 ASSSDSIDEQF
TRBV29-1 SVGAGMGGYT
TRBV19 ASNGRGLQLGGYT
TRBV5-1 ASSDGQGEKLF
TRBV9 ASSVLLETEAF
TRBV4-1 ASSHGGVREQF
TRBV29-1 SVEPDPGVNSYNEQF
TRBV27 ASSPLAGGDNEQF
TRBV25-1 ASSEPWSGNEQF
TRBV28 ASTLPGTPNYGYT
TRBV6-1 ASSDGQNIERNQPQH
TRBV7-6 ASSLLAGGSGANVLT
TRBV19 ASSNLREVNEQY
TRBV9 ASSVESLNTGELF
TRBV7-9 ASSLDGLNNQPQH
TRBV2 ASAEIPSGANVLT
TRBV15 ATSRATAGAADTQY
TRBV7-6 ASSRVELGGNTIY
TRBV6-5 ASSSPGLGLTEAF
TRBV6-5 ASSNSGTGGNTIY
TRBV9 ASSVGQGWNTGELF